This T cell receptor beta chain is drawn from a study of T-cell memory formation after mild COVID-19. Study context: TCR clustering was largely donor specific. The study, taken as a whole, reports: Mostly located in CM and EM were contracting CD4+ clones, with contracting CD8+ clones located in EMRA. Some clones that responded were present in memory (sampled pre-infection), which suggests cross-reactive memory joined.

With constant-segment primers, 5'RACE yielded cDNA libraries of TCR alpha and TCR beta that carried sample barcodes and UMIs. TCRdb processed the 5' RACE reads anew with MiXCR; each CDR3 protein has one entry. The sample records 13,000 or so distinct CDR3 sequences, 9.5% to 15% being singletons. This clonotype was detected ten times or more. Its target is unknown. The sequence came from an adult woman who had mild COVID-19 (a few samples of this study predate the infection). Cell type and time point are not known. The sequencing sample was made of PBMCs or a T cell subset sorted from them (not recorded which).

In nucleotides, the CDR3 is TGTGCCAGCAGCTTAGGGGGCTATCAGCCCCAGCATTTT. Encoded protein: CASSLGGYQPQHF. V usage is TRBV5-6 and J usage is TRBJ1-5; 7 bases match TRBD1. Germline CDR1 is SGHDT and CDR2 is YYEEEE. This CDR3 spans 13 amino acids. V gave up 2 bases and J gave up 5 bases; unmatched junction bases: 1.